Each of the 9 T cell receptor beta chains below was sequenced from the same sample in a study of blood T cell repertoires in COVID-19. Some clones are missing from TCRdb's copy, which holds only in-frame ones; the method was immunoSEQ multiplex PCR. The sample records about 200,000 clones, 88% being singletons. Sequencing input: peripheral blood. These receptors originate from a man aged 50 or older with COVID-19, enrolled during active disease.

The genes are TRBV5-1 and TRBJ2-6; 7 bases match TRBD1. Germline CDR1 is SGHRS and CDR2 is YFSETQ. This CDR3 is 18 amino acids long. The V segment lost 7 bases and the J segment 0 bases; nucleotides outside the gene matches: 13. The CDR3 spells CASQGQPPEPSGANVLTF. CDR3 nucleotides: TGCGCCAGCCAGGGACAGCCACCAGAACCCTCTGGGGCCAACGTCCTGACTTTC.

This chain joins TRBV29-1 and TRBJ2-5; 9 nucleotides line up with TRBD2. J gave up 5 bases and V 1 base, and 8 bases lay outside the gene matches. Germline V gene lookup returns CDR1 SQVTM and CDR2 ANQGSEA. CDR3 length: 15 amino acids. Here the CDR3 DNA reads TGCAGCGTTGAAGTATCCGGGACTAGCCTGGAGACCCAGTACTTC. Residues: CSVEVSGTSLETQYF. Combining the CDR3 with reference TRBV29-1 and TRBJ2-5 gives the whole variable domain SAVISQKPSRDICQRGTSLTIQCQVDSQVTMMFWYRQQPGQSLTLIATANQGSEATYESGFVIDKFPISRPNLTFSTLTVSNMSPEDSSIYLCSVEVSGTSLETQYFGPGTRLLVL.

This clone has just one count. The chain joins TRBV20-1 to TRBJ2-5; D is unclear. Trimming shortened V by 3 bases and J by 4 bases, and 12 bases separated the two germline ends. The CDR3 sequence is 13 residues long. Per germline, CDR1 DFQATT and CDR2 SNEGSKA (reference sequence). The CDR3 region has the DNA TGCAGTGCTAGTGGGCTAGTTGGAGAGACCCAGTACTTC. Translating it yields CSASGLVGETQYF.

The chain links TRBV4-1 to TRBJ2-1, with D tentatively TRBD1 (6 bases). The CDR3 is 14 residues long. Germline CDR1 is MGHRA and CDR2 is YSYEKL. V was shortened by 1 base and J by 9 bases, with 13 bases between the two germline ends. CDR3 sequence (DNA): TGCGCCAGCAGCCAAGTCTGGGGGCATGGTGAGCAGTTCTTC. Its protein is CASSQVWGHGEQFF.

This chain joins TRBV6-6 and TRBJ1-1; the D gene is possibly TRBD1 (6 bases). The CDR3 is made up of 14 amino acids. Trimming cost V 0 bases and J 5 bases, with 10 bases left between them. Germline values: CDR1 MNHNY, CDR2 SVGAGI (reference sequence). As DNA, the CDR3 is TGTGCCAGCAGTTACTCGGGACAAGGGACTGAAGCTTTCTTT. Protein: CASSYSGQGTEAFF.

J is TRBJ1-4 and V is TRBV4-1; D gene uncertain. CDR1 and CDR2 (germline): MGHRA, YSYEKL. The CDR3 spans 14 residues. V lost 1 base and J lost 7, with 10 bases in between. This chain's CDR3 is CASSQGPAGEKLFF. CDR3 nucleotides: TGCGCCAGCAGCCAAGGACCGGCGGGTGAAAAACTGTTTTTT.

The V and J genes are TRBV6-5 and TRBJ2-1, with 8 nucleotides matching TRBD2. The J segment lost 8 bases and the V segment lost 3 bases, leaving 12 bases of the junction unmatched. Germline CDR1 MNHEY, CDR2 SVGAGI. The CDR3 runs to 16 residues. The CDR3 DNA reads TGTGCCAGCAGTTATATGGGAAGCGGGAGTTTGTATGAGCAGTTCTTC. Translating gives CASSYMGSGSLYEQFF.

The chain is built from TRBV30 and TRBJ2-1; D might be TRBD1 (7 bases). The ends were cut back, 3 bases at V and 7 bases at J, with 22 bases in the middle. The CDR3 length is 16 residues. Germline V CDR1 and CDR2: GTSNPN, SVGIG (reference sequence). CDR3 nucleotides: TGTGCCTGGAGAAAGCGAGGAGGCAGGGGGGTTAATGAGCAGTTCTTC. It yields the protein CAWRKRGGRGVNEQFF. The variable domain in full, completed from reference TRBV30 and TRBJ2-1, reads SQTIHQWPATLVQPVGSPLSLECTVEGTSNPNLYWYRQAAGRGLQLLFYSVGIGQISSEVPQNLSASRPQDRQFILSSKKLLLSDSGFYLCAWRKRGGRGVNEQFFGPGTRLTVL.

The chain is built from TRBV7-2 and TRBJ1-6; D unresolved. Germline CDR1 is SGHTA and CDR2 is FQGNSA. The CDR3 extends over 15 amino acids. Trimming shortened V by 1 base and J by 7 bases, and 11 bases separated the two germline ends. CDR3 sequence reads: CASSLGRFDNSPLHF. The CDR3 DNA reads TGTGCCAGCAGCTTAGGGAGATTCGACAATTCACCCCTCCACTTT.